The 4 T cell receptor beta chains presented below share a single source sample, sequenced in a study of blood T cell repertoires in COVID-19. Only in-frame clones appear in the TCRdb table, and some are missing; sequencing was by immunoSEQ multiplex PCR. The profile shows approximately 110,000 clones, roughly 82% of them singletons. The sequenced sample consisted of peripheral blood. Source of these receptors: a woman aged 80 or over with active or convalescent COVID-19.

The chain carries TRBV5-1 and TRBJ2-3; 7 positions match TRBD2. V dropped 0 bases and J dropped 0; count of bases not matched to a gene: 4. The CDR3 is made up of 16 amino acids. CDR1 and CDR2 from the germline V gene are SGHRS and YFSETQ. The CDR3 DNA follows: TGCGCCAGCAGCTTGGAGCCTAGCGGAAGCACAGATACGCAGTATTTT. Protein: CASSLEPSGSTDTQYF.

This chain connects TRBV28 to TRBJ1-2, with a weak D call TRBD1 (5 bases). The CDR3 has 13 amino acids. The V end was cut by 8 bases, the J end by 1 base, with 11 bases between. Germline V CDR1 and CDR2: MDHEN, SYDVKM. CDR3 nucleotide sequence: TGTGCCAGCGGGGGGGTCGGTAACTATGGCTACACCTTC. This codes for CASGGVGNYGYTF.

The V gene is TRBV10-3, the J gene TRBJ1-5; TRBD1 might be the D (6 bases). The CDR3 length is 13 residues. The V gene's germline CDR1 is ENHRY and CDR2 SYGVKD. Trimming cost V 4 bases and J 4 bases, with 8 bases left between them. CDR3 nucleotides: TGTGCCATCAGTGCAGGGGAAAATCAGCCCCAGCATTTT. Encoded protein: CAISAGENQPQHF.

The rearrangement uses TRBV24-1 and TRBJ2-3; TRBD2 is a possible D gene (6 bases). CDR1 is KGHDR, CDR2 SFDVKD, per germline. The CDR3 length is 16 residues. With 5 bases removed from V and 2 bases from J, the gap between germline ends came to 16 bases. The CDR3 sequence is CATSGKPGLLTDTQYF. Here the CDR3 DNA reads TGTGCCACCAGTGGTAAACCGGGACTCCTCACAGATACGCAGTATTTT.